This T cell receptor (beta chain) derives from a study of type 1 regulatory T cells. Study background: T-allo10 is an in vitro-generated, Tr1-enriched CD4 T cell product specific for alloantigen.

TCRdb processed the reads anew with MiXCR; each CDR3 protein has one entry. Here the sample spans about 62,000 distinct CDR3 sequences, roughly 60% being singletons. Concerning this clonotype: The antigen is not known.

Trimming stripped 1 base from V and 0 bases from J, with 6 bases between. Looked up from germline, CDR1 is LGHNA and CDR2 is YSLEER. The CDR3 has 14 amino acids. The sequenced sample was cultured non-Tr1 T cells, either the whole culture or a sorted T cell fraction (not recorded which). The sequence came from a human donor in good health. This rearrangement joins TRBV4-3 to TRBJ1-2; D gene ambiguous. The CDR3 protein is CASSQAASNYGYTF. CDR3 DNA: TGCGCCAGCAGCCAAGCGGCGTCTAACTATGGCTACACCTTC.